Listed below are T cell receptor beta chains from one sample, sequenced in a study of blood T cell repertoires in COVID-19. Repertoires were generated with immunoSEQ multiplex PCR, while TCRdb's copy carries only in-frame clones and drops some. Found here are under 9,500 clones, more than 90% of them singletons; the top ten hold 4% to 4.5%. The sample was peripheral blood. These receptors came from a woman aged 50 to 60 with active COVID-19. CDR3s include the opening cysteine and the closing phenylalanine or tryptophan. D genes are given only for firm matches. Only some rows state a clone size, as once, few, many or a class for expanded clones.

v_call,clone_size,j_call,d_call,cdr3_aa,cdr3_nt
TRBV5-4,once,TRBJ1-2,-,CASSSRRTYYGYTF,TGTGCCAGCAGCTCCCGCAGAACCTACTATGGCTACACCTTC
TRBV19,-,TRBJ1-1,-,CASSTTGRSDTEAFF,TGTGCCAGTAGTACGACGGGGAGGTCGGACACTGAAGCTTTCTTT
TRBV6-6,-,TRBJ2-7,-,CASSYWGLSYEQYF,TGTGCCAGCAGTTACTGGGGGCTTTCCTACGAGCAGTACTTC
TRBV5-1,-,TRBJ1-3,TRBD1,CASSTRQGLGGNTIYF,TGCGCCAGCAGCACAAGACAGGGTTTAGGGGGAAACACCATATATTTT
TRBV9,once,TRBJ2-1,TRBD2,CASSVGTSGVSYNEQFF,TGTGCCAGCAGCGTAGGCACTAGCGGTGTCTCCTACAATGAGCAGTTCTTC
TRBV7-8,-,TRBJ2-1,-,CASSWKRVASYNEQFF,TGTGCCAGCAGCTGGAAACGGGTGGCATCCTACAATGAGCAGTTCTTC
TRBV5-1,-,TRBJ2-1,-,CASSLQQVYNEQFF,TGCGCCAGCAGCTTGCAACAGGTCTACAATGAGCAGTTCTTC
TRBV9,-,TRBJ1-2,-,CASSVDRNGYTF,TGTGCCAGCAGCGTTGACAGGAACGGCTACACCTTC
TRBV28,-,TRBJ2-5,TRBD1,CASNLQGEETQYF,TGTGCCAGCAACTTACAGGGGGAAGAGACCCAGTACTTC
TRBV29-1,-,TRBJ2-7,-,CSVMGATDEQYF,TGCAGCGTTATGGGGGCGACCGACGAGCAGTACTTC
TRBV1,-,TRBJ1-5,-,CTSSQDPEAGNQPQHF,TGCACCAGCAGCCAAGATCCTGAGGCAGGCAATCAGCCCCAGCATTTT
TRBV13,-,TRBJ1-3,-,CASSLGLTSGNTIYF,TGTGCCAGCAGCCTCGGACTGACCTCTGGAAACACCATATATTTT
TRBV3-1/TRBV3-2,-,TRBJ2-1,TRBD2,CASSQDSRLAGNEQFF,TGTGCCAGCAGCCAAGATTCTAGGCTAGCGGGGAATGAGCAGTTCTTC
TRBV7-3,-,TRBJ2-1,-,CASSLFPGSSEQFF,TGTGCCAGCAGCTTATTCCCCGGTAGTAGTGAGCAGTTCTTC
TRBV10-3,-,TRBJ2-7,TRBD2,CAISDYDSGTSYEQYF,TGTGCCATCAGTGATTACGATAGCGGGACCTCCTACGAGCAGTACTTC
TRBV4-1,-,TRBJ1-5,TRBD1,CASSQDLRTGGNQPQHF,TGCGCCAGCAGCCAAGATCTGAGGACAGGGGGCAATCAGCCCCAGCATTTT
TRBV18,-,TRBJ2-3,TRBD1,CASSTGQGAPDTQYF,TGTGCCAGCTCAACGGGACAGGGGGCCCCAGATACGCAGTATTTT
TRBV6-1,-,TRBJ1-4,-,CASSEDIFATNEKLFF,TGTGCCAGCAGTGAGGACATCTTCGCAACTAATGAAAAACTGTTTTTT
TRBV6-5,few,TRBJ2-7,TRBD2,CASIAGGRYEQYF,TGTGCCAGCATAGCGGGAGGCAGGTACGAGCAGTACTTC
TRBV27,-,TRBJ2-3,-,CASSLDKNTDTQYF,TGTGCCAGCAGTTTGGACAAGAACACAGATACGCAGTATTTT
TRBV6-6,few,TRBJ2-5,TRBD1,CASSYWSGGQGETQYF,TGTGCCAGCAGTTATTGGTCAGGGGGCCAGGGGGAGACCCAGTACTTC
TRBV7-8,-,TRBJ1-2,TRBD1,CASSLGQGAGYTF,TGTGCCAGCAGCTTAGGACAGGGGGCTGGCTACACCTTC
TRBV5-1,-,TRBJ2-5,-,CASSLGSRVQETQYF,TGCGCCAGCAGTTTGGGGTCCCGGGTCCAAGAGACCCAGTACTTC